This passage covers 26 T cell receptor beta chains from one sample sequenced in a study of T cells after yellow fever vaccination. TCRdb re-analysed the 5' RACE reads in MiXCR, keeping a single row per CDR3 protein. The sample holds some 560,000 distinct CDR3 sequences, less than 20% seen once. The sequencing used PBMCs, collected 5 days after the first yellow fever vaccination. These receptors all come from a man between 18 and 29 years old who received the YFV17D yellow fever vaccine.

This clonotype was counted a single time. The rearrangement uses TRBV5-4 and TRBJ1-2; no firm D call. The CDR3 sequence is 13 residues long. CDR1 is SGHNT and CDR2 is YYREEE in the germline V gene (reference sequence). V was trimmed by 4 bases and J by 8 bases, leaving 15 bases between them. The DNA of the CDR3 is TGTGCCAGCAGCGCAAACGAAATCGGGGGCTACACCTTC. Protein product: CASSANEIGGYTF.

This chain connects TRBV25-1 to TRBJ1-4, with D possibly being TRBD1 (6 bases). The V gene lost 3 bases and the J gene lost 5 bases, with 7 bases spanning the gap. The V gene's germline CDR1 is MGHDK and CDR2 SYGVNS. The CDR3 has 13 amino acids. The DNA for the CDR3 is TGTGCCAGCAGTGACGGACAGAATGAAAAACTGTTTTTT. This gives the protein CASSDGQNEKLFF.

This chain joins TRBV12-3 or TRBV12-4 and TRBJ1-4, with D maybe TRBD1 (6 bases). The CDR3 extends over 14 amino acids. V lost 5 bases and J lost 8, with 15 bases in between. CDR3 DNA: TGTGCCAGCAGTCTTCCCCCAGGGGACGAAAAACTGTTTTTT. Its protein is CASSLPPGDEKLFF.

The chain carries TRBV28 and TRBJ1-2, with D unresolved. The CDR3 is 12 amino acids. V lost 3 bases and J 9 bases, leaving 11 bases between the germline ends. In germline, CDR1 is MDHEN, CDR2 SYDVKM. DNA for the CDR3: TGTGCCAGCAGTTTTTCTCGTGGGAGCTACACCTTC. Translating gives CASSFSRGSYTF.

The chain has TRBV6-2 or TRBV6-3 and TRBJ2-7, with a tentative D call TRBD2 (6 bases). The CDR3 has 15 residues. Germline V gene data show CDR1 as MNHEY and CDR2 as SVGEGT. V lost 8 bases to trimming and J lost 2 bases, with 19 bases between them. CDR3 protein: CASRRQPGVTYEQYV. The DNA for the CDR3 is TGTGCCAGCCGCCGACAACCGGGAGTCACCTACGAGCAGTACGTC.

This clonotype was picked up a small number of times. This chain connects TRBV7-3 to TRBJ2-1; 9 bases align to TRBD2. Germline CDR1 and CDR2: SGHTA and FQGTGA. The length of the CDR3 is 15 residues. V shed 8 bases and J 7 bases; nucleotides not matched to a gene: 12. CDR3 nucleotide sequence: TGTGCCAGCTCCGAGTGGGCGGGGGGGCAGAATGAGCAGTTCTTC. It yields the protein CASSEWAGGQNEQFF. Full variable domain (remainder filled in from reference TRBV7-3 and TRBJ2-1): GAGVSQTPSNKVTEKGKYVELRCDPISGHTALYWYRQSLGQGPEFLIYFQGTGAADDSGLPNDRFFAVRPEGSVSTLKIQRTERGDSAVYLCASSEWAGGQNEQFFGPGTRLTVL.

This clonotype was detected only a few times. V is TRBV7-2 and J is TRBJ1-2, with D perhaps matching TRBD1 (5 bases). Germline CDR1 SGHTA, CDR2 FQGNSA. This CDR3 is built from 12 residues. Trimming cost V 5 bases and J 6 bases, with 10 bases left between them. CDR3 amino acids: CASSRSRDGYTF. As DNA, the CDR3 is TGTGCCAGCAGCCGCAGCAGGGATGGCTACACCTTC.

At least ten counts were recorded for this clonotype. The J gene is TRBJ2-5, the V gene TRBV5-1; D gene ambiguous. Trimming cost V 9 bases and J 6 bases, with 21 bases left between them. This CDR3 is built from 14 residues. Germline CDR1 is SGHRS and CDR2 is YFSETQ. CDR3 bases: TGCGCCAACCAAACCGGGCCCGCACCCAAGACCCAGTACTTC. It translates to CANQTGPAPKTQYF.

This clonotype was counted a few times. This CDR3 reads CASSQVFSNQPQHF. The CDR3 bases are TGTGCCAGCAGCCAAGTGTTTAGCAATCAGCCCCAGCATTTT. The genes are TRBV3-1 and TRBJ1-5, with D unresolved. This CDR3 is built from 14 residues. Per the germline V gene, CDR1 is LGHDT and CDR2 is YNNKEL (reference sequence). V was trimmed by 1 base and J by 0 bases, leaving 4 bases between them.

This clonotype occurred a few times. The chain uses TRBV5-1 and TRBJ2-7, with D perhaps matching TRBD1 or TRBD2 (6 bases each). Germline V gene lookup returns CDR1 SGHRS and CDR2 YFSETQ. This CDR3 spans 15 amino acids. Trimming removed 1 base from V and 3 bases from J, with 14 bases in between. The CDR3 DNA reads TGCGCCAGCAGCTTGTTCGGGGGCAGCAACTACGAGCAGTACTTC. This translates into CASSLFGGSNYEQYF.

This clonotype was counted between two and nine times. The V gene is TRBV5-1, the J gene TRBJ1-1, with D perhaps matching TRBD1 (5 bases). The V gene's germline CDR1 is SGHRS and CDR2 YFSETQ. V lost 3 bases and J lost 7, with 16 bases in between. The CDR3 covers 14 residues. This CDR3 is CASSSPRGNGEAFF. Written as DNA, the CDR3 is TGCGCCAGCAGCTCTCCTAGGGGAAATGGTGAAGCTTTCTTT. The entire variable domain, with the rest obtained from reference TRBV5-1 and TRBJ1-1, is as follows: KAGVTQTPRYLIKTRGQQVTLSCSPISGHRSVSWYQQTPGQGLQFLFEYFSETQRNKGNFPGRFSGRQFSNSRSEMNVSTLELGDSALYLCASSSPRGNGEAFFGQGTRLTVV.

Ten or more counts support this clonotype. The chain is built from TRBV28 and TRBJ2-7; no clear D. The CDR3 runs 13 residues. V was trimmed by 7 bases and J by 2 bases, leaving 12 bases between them. Germline V CDR1 and CDR2: MDHEN, SYDVKM. The DNA of the CDR3 is TGTGCCAGCAAACGAGACGGAGCCTACGAGCAGTACGTC. The encoded protein is CASKRDGAYEQYV.

CDR3 residues: CSVGQGLGGETQYF. CDR3 in DNA: TGCAGCGTAGGACAGGGCCTCGGAGGAGAGACCCAGTACTTC. The rearrangement links TRBV29-1 to TRBJ2-5; 8 bases are shared with TRBD1. Germline CDR1 is SQVTM and CDR2 is ANQGSEA. This CDR3 region has 14 residues. V lost 6 bases and J lost 4; bases outside the gene matches: 10.

This clonotype was found a few times. J is TRBJ1-5 and V is TRBV19, with D possibly TRBD1 on 5 matching bases. This CDR3 comprises 15 residues. The germline gives CDR1 LNHDA, CDR2 SQIVND (reference sequence). The V and J ends lost 3 bases and 6 bases respectively, with 15 bases between them. CDR3: CASSIPLHGGQPQHF. In DNA form, the CDR3 reads TGTGCCAGTAGTATCCCCCTTCATGGGGGTCAGCCCCAGCATTTT.

V and J are TRBV27 and TRBJ2-5; D tentatively fits TRBD1 or TRBD2 (5 bases each). Germline V lookup: CDR1 MNHEY, CDR2 SMNVEV (reference sequence). Trimming shortened V by 6 bases and J by 1 base, and 15 bases separated the two germline ends. The CDR3 has 15 residues. The CDR3 nucleotides read TGTGCCAGCAGCTTTGGGGCGGGCCTCCAAGAGACCCAGTACTTC. Protein product: CASSFGAGLQETQYF.

The chain couples TRBV14 to TRBJ1-6, with D perhaps matching TRBD1 (6 bases). CDR3 length equals 14 residues. Between the trimmed V and J ends, which lost 4 bases and 6 bases, there was a span of 10 bases. Germline CDR1 SGHDN, CDR2 FVKESK. The chain's CDR3 is CASSRWTANSPLHF. As DNA, the CDR3 is TGTGCCAGCAGCCGGTGGACAGCTAATTCACCCCTCCACTTT.

This chain uses TRBV6-1 with TRBJ2-1; TRBD2 is a possible D gene (7 bases). Trimming stripped 8 bases from V and 5 bases from J, with 22 bases between. Germline CDR1 reads MNHNS; CDR2 reads SASEGT. This CDR3 is 16 amino acids long. DNA for the CDR3: TGTGCCAGCGACCTCAATTTCGGGGGGCACAACAATGAGCAGTTCTTC. Translated, it gives CASDLNFGGHNNEQFF.

There are a few counts of this clonotype. This sequence may be a read error, since a much larger clone differs from it by one base. The V call is TRBV10-3, the J call TRBJ1-1; 9 bases line up with TRBD1. Germline values: CDR1 ENHRY, CDR2 SYGVKD. The CDR3 is made up of 13 amino acids. Trimming cost V 6 bases and J 1 base; bases outside gene matches: 0. CDR3 in DNA: TGTGCCATCAGGGGACAGGGGAACACTGAAGCTTTCTTT. It yields the protein CAIRGQGNTEAFF.

The chain is built from TRBV6-2 or TRBV6-3 and TRBJ1-1, with a possible D match to TRBD1 (5 bases). The V gene's germline CDR1 is MNHEY and CDR2 SVGEGT. Trimming left V 2 bases short and J 5 bases short, with 21 bases between. This CDR3 comprises 17 residues. CDR3 in DNA: TGTGCCAGCAGTTACACGGGACCCCTGGGCCAAGGGACTGAAGCTTTCTTT. Translation: CASSYTGPLGQGTEAFF.

J is TRBJ1-6 and V is TRBV10-3, with unresolved D. CDR1 and CDR2 (germline): ENHRY, SYGVKD. The V end was cut by 4 bases, the J end by 12 bases, with 13 bases between. The CDR3 runs 13 residues. CDR3 nucleotide sequence: TGTGCCATCAGTGTATCCGGAGGTGGACCCCTCCACTTT. Residues: CAISVSGGGPLHF.

The chain couples TRBV27 to TRBJ1-5; D possibly corresponds to TRBD1 (5 bases). CDR1 and CDR2 from the germline V gene are MNHEY and SMNVEV (reference sequence). Trimming stripped 1 base from V and 6 bases from J, with 16 bases between. This CDR3 is built from 16 residues. The DNA of the CDR3 is TGTGCCAGCAGTTTATTTGGAGGGGAAGGAGGTCAGCCCCAGCATTTT. Translated, it gives CASSLFGGEGGQPQHF.

The chain employs TRBV6-5 and TRBJ1-3; TRBD1 matches 7 bases. CDR3 size: 15 residues. Trimming removed 2 bases from V and 4 bases from J; junction bases left unmatched: 5. CDR1 and CDR2 from the germline V gene are MNHEY and SVGAGI. Here the CDR3 reads CASSYAMTGGNTIYF. The CDR3 bases are TGTGCCAGCAGTTACGCCATGACAGGGGGAAACACCATATATTTT.

V gene TRBV12-3 or TRBV12-4 combines with J gene TRBJ2-1, with D perhaps TRBD1 (6 bases). This CDR3 has 14 amino acids. Trimming left V 3 bases short and J 4 bases short, with 10 bases between. DNA for the CDR3: TGTGCCAGCAGTTTTTGGGACAAATACAATGAGCAGTTCTTC. This translates into CASSFWDKYNEQFF.

The J gene is TRBJ1-1, the V gene TRBV21-1; TRBD1 reflects the table's D call only, with no check against the DNA. TRBV21-1 is a listed pseudogene. The length of the CDR3 is 16 residues. Written as DNA, the CDR3 is TGTGCCAGCAGCAAAGAGACAGGGGGTACGGGGACTGAAGCTTTCTTT. Residues: CASSKETGGTGTEAFF.

This clonotype was counted a few times. The chain carries TRBV7-2 and TRBJ1-2; D may be TRBD1 (6 bases). Between the trimmed V and J ends, which lost 3 bases and 4 bases, there was a span of 12 bases. The CDR3 runs 14 residues. Germline-derived CDR1 and CDR2 are SGHTA and FQGNSA. CDR3 protein: CASSFGRGAYGYTF. The CDR3 DNA follows: TGTGCCAGCAGCTTTGGCAGGGGCGCCTATGGCTACACCTTC.

The V call is TRBV4-2, the J call TRBJ2-1; TRBD1 is a possible D gene (6 bases). The CDR3 extends over 15 amino acids. V shed 1 base and J shed 7 bases, with 14 bases lying between them. CDR1 is LGHNA, CDR2 YNFKEQ, per germline. CDR3 bases: TGTGCCAGCAGCCAAGTAGGGGGTAGCTTGAATGAGCAGTTCTTC. Its translation: CASSQVGGSLNEQFF.